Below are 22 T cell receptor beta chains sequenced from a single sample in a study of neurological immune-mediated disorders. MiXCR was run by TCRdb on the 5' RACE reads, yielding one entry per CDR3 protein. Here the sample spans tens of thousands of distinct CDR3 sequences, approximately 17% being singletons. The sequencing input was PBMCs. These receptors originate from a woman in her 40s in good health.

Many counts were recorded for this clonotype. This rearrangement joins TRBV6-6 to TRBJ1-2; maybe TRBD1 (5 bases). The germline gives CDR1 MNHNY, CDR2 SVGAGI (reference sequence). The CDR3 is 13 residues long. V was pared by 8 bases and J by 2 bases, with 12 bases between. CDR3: CASVGAANYGYTF. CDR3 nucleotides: TGTGCCAGCGTTGGGGCAGCAAACTATGGCTACACCTTC.

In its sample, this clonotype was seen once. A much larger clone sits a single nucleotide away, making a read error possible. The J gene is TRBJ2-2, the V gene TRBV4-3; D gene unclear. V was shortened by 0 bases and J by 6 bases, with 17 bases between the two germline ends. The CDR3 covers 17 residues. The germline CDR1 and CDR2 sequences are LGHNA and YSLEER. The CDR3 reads CASSQEVTVGIAGELFF. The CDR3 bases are TGCGCCAGCAGCCAAGAAGTGACCGTCGGAATCGCCGGGGAGCTGTTTTTT.

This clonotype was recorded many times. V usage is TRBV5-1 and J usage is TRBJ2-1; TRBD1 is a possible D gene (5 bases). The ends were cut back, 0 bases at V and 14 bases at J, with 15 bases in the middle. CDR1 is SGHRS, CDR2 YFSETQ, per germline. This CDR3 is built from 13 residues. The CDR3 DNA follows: TGCGCCAGCAGCTTGGCGGACAACCTTCCCGAGTTCTTC. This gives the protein CASSLADNLPEFF.

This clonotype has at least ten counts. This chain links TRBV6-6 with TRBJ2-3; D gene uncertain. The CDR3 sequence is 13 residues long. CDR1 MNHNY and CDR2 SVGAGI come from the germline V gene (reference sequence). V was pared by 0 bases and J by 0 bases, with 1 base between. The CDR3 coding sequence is TGTGCCAGCAGTTACTCTAGCACAGATACGCAGTATTTT. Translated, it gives CASSYSSTDTQYF.

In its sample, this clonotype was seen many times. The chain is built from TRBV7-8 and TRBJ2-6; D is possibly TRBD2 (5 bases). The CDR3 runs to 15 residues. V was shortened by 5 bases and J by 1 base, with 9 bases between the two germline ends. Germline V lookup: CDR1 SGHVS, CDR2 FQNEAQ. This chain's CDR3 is CASSLAGSGANVLTF. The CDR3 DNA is TGTGCCAGCAGCCTCGCGGGTTCTGGGGCCAACGTCCTGACTTTC. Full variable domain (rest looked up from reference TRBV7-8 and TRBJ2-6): GAGVSQSPRYKVAKRGQDVALRCDPISGHVSLFWYQQALGQGPEFLTYFQNEAQLDKSGLPSDRFFAERPEGSVSTLKIQRTQQEDSAVYLCASSLAGSGANVLTFGAGSRLTVL.

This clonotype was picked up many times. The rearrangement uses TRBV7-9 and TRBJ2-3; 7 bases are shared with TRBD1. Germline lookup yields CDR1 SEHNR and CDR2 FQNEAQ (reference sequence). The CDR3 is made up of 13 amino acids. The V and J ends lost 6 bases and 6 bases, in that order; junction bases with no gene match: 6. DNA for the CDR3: TGTGCCAGCAGACCTACAGGGGCCGATACGCAGTATTTT. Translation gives CASRPTGADTQYF.

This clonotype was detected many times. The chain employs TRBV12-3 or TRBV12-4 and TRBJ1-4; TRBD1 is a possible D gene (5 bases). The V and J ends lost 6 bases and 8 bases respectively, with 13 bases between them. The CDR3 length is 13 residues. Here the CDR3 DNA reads TGTGCCAGCAGGCTCGGACAAGGAGAAAAACTGTTTTTT. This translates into CASRLGQGEKLFF.

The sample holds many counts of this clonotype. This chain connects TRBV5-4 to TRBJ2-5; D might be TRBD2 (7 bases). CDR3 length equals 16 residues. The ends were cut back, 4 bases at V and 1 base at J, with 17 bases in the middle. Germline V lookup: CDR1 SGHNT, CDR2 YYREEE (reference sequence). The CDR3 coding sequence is TGTGCCAGCAGCCATAGGGCGGGGGCACTCCAAGAGACCCAGTACTTC. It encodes CASSHRAGALQETQYF.

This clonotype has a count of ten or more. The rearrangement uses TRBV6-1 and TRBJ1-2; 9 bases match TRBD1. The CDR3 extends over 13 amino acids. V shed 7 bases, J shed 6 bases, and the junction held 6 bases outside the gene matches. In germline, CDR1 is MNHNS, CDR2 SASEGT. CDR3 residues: CASNQGQGNGYTF. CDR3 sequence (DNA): TGTGCCAGCAACCAGGGACAGGGCAATGGCTACACCTTC.

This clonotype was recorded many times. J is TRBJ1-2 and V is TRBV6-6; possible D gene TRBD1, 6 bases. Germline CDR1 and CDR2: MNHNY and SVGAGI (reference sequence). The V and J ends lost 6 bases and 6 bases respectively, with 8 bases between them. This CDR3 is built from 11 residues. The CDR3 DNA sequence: TGTGCCAGCAGGAGGGACAATGGCTACACCTTC. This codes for CASRRDNGYTF.

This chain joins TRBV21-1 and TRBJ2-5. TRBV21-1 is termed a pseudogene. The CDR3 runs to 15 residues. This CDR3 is CASSKGTTEGETQYF. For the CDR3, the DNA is TGTGCCAGCAGCAAAGGAACTACCGAAGGGGAGACCCAGTACTTC.

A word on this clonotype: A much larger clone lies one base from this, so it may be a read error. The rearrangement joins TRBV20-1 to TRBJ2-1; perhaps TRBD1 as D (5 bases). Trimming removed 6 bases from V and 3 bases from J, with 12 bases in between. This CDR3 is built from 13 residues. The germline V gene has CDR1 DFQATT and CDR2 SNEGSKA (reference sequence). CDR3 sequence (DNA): TGCAGTGCCGAGGACATCAACTACAATGAGCAGTTCTTC. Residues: CSAEDINYNEQFF.

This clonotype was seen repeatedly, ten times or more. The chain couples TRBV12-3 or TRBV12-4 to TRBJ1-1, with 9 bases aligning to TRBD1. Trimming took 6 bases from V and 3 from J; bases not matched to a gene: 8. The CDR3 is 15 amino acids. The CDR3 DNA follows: TGTGCCAGCAGGAGAACAGGGGGCTTTTACACTGAAGCTTTCTTT. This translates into CASRRTGGFYTEAFF.

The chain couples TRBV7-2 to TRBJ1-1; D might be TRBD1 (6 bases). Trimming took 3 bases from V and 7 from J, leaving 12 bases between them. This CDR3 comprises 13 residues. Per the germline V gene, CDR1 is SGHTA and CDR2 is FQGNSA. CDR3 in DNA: TGTGCCAGCAGCTTGGGGGAGGGGGATGAAGCTTTCTTT. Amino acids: CASSLGEGDEAFF.

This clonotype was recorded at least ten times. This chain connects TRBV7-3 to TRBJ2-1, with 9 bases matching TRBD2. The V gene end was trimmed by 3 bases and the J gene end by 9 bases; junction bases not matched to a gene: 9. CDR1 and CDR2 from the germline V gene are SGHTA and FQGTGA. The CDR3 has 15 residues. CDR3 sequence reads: CASSLTSGDKAEQFF. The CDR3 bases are TGTGCCAGCAGCTTGACTAGCGGTGATAAGGCTGAGCAGTTCTTC.

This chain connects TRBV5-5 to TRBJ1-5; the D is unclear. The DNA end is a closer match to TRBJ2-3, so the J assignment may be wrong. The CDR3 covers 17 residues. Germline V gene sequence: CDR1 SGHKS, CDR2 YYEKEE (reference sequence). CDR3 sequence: CASSLPLLRRSDQPQYF. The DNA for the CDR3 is TGTGCCAGCAGCTTGCCTCTATTACGACGGAGCGATCAGCCCCAGTATTTT.

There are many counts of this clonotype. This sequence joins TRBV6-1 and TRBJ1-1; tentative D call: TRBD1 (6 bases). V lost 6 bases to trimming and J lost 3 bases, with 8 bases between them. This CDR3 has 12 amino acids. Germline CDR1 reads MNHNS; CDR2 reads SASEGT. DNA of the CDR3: TGTGCCAGCAGCCCAGGGGACACTGAAGCTTTCTTT. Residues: CASSPGDTEAFF.

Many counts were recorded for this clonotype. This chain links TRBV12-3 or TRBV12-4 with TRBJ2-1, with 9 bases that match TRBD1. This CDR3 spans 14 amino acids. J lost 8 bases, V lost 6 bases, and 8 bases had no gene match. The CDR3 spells CASRRGDRVDEQFF. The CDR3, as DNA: TGTGCCAGCAGACGAGGGGACAGGGTTGATGAGCAGTTCTTC.

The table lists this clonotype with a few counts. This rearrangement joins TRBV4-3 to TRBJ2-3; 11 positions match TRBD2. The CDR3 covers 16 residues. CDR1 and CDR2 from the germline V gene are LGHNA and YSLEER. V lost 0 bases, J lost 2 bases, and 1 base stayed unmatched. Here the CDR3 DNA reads TGCGCCAGCAGCCAAGATAGCGGGGGGGCCACAGATACGCAGTATTTT. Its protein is CASSQDSGGATDTQYF.

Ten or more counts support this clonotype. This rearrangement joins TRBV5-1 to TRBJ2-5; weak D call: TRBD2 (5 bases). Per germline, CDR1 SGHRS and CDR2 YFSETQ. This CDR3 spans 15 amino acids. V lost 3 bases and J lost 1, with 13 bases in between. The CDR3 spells CASSSSSSSQETQYF. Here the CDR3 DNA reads TGCGCCAGCAGCTCGTCTAGCAGCTCCCAAGAGACCCAGTACTTC.

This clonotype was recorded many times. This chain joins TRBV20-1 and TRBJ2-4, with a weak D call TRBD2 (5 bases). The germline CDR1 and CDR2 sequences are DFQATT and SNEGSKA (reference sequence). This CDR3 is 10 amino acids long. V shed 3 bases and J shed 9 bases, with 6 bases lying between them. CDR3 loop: CSASEGIQYF. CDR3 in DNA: TGCAGTGCTAGTGAGGGCATTCAGTACTTC.

CDR3: CAIPGGERGSSYNEQFF. The DNA of the CDR3 is TGTGCCATCCCTGGGGGTGAGCGGGGCAGCTCCTACAATGAGCAGTTCTTC. The chain is built from TRBV12-3 or TRBV12-4 and TRBJ2-1, with 7 bases that match TRBD2. CDR3 length equals 17 residues. The V segment lost 10 bases and the J segment 0 bases; nucleotides outside the gene matches: 15.